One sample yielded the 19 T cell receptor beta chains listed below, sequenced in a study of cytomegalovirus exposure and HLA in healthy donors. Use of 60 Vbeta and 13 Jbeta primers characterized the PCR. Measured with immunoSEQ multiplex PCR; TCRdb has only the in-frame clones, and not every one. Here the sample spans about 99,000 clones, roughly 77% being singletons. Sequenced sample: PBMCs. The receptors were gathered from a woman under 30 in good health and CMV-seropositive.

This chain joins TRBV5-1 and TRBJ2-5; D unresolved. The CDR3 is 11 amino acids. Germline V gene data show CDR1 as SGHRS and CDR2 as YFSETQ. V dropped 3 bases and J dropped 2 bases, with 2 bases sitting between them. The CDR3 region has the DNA TGCGCCAGCAGCTCTCAAGAGACCCAGTACTTC. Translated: CASSSQETQYF.

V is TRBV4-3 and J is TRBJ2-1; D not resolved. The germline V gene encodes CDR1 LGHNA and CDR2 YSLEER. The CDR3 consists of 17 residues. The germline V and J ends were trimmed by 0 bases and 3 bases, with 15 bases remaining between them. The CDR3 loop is CASSQDPGARVYNEQFF. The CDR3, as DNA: TGCGCCAGCAGCCAAGATCCGGGTGCGAGAGTCTACAATGAGCAGTTCTTC.

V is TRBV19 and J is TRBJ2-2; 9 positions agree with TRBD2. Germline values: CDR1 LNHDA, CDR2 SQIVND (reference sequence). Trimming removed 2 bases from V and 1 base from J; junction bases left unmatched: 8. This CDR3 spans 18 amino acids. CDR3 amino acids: CASSIKGGAGGNTGELFF. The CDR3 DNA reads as TGTGCCAGTAGTATAAAAGGGGGAGCGGGGGGGAACACCGGGGAGCTGTTTTTT.

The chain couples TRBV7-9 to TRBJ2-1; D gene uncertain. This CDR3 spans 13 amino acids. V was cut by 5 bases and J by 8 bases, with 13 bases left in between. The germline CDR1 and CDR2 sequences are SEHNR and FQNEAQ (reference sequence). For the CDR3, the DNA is TGTGCCAGCAGCCTTCCCTCTATAGATGAGCAGTTCTTC. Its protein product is CASSLPSIDEQFF.

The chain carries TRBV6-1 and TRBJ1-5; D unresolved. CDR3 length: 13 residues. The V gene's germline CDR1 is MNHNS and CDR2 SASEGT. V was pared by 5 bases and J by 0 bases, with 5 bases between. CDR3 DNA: TGTGCCAGCAGTACAAATAGCAATCAGCCCCAGCATTTT. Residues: CASSTNSNQPQHF.

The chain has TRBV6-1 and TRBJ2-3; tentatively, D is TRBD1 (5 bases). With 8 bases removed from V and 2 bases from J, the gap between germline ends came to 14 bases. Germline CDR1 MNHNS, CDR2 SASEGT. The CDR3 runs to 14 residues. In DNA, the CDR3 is TGTGCCAGCGCCTCCCCAGGGAACACAGATACGCAGTATTTT. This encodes CASASPGNTDTQYF.

CDR3 in amino acids: CATSGVRGTGELFF. Written as DNA, the CDR3 is TGTGCCACCAGCGGAGTCAGGGGAACCGGGGAGCTGTTTTTT. This chain uses TRBV15 with TRBJ2-2; possible D gene TRBD1, 6 bases. Trimming took off 5 bases at V and 5 bases at J, with 12 bases between the two ends. Germline V lookup: CDR1 LNHNV, CDR2 YYDKDF (reference sequence). This CDR3 region has 14 residues.

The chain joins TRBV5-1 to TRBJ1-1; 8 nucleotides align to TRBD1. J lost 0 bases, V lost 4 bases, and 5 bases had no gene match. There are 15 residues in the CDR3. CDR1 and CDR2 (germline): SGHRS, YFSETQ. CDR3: CASSPRTGLNTEAFF. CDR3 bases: TGCGCCAGCAGCCCAAGGACAGGGTTGAACACTGAAGCTTTCTTT.

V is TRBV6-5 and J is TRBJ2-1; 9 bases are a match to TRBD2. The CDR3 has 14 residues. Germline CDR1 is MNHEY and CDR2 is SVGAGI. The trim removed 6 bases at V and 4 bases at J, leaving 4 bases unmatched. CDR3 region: CASSPTSGYNEQFF. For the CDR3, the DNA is TGTGCCAGCAGCCCGACTAGCGGTTACAATGAGCAGTTCTTC.

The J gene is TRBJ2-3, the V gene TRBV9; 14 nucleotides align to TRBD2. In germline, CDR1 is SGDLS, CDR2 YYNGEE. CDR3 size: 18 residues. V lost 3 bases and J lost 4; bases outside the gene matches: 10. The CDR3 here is CASSAGLAGDGASDTQYF. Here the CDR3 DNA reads TGTGCCAGCAGCGCGGGACTAGCGGGAGACGGAGCCTCAGATACGCAGTATTTT.

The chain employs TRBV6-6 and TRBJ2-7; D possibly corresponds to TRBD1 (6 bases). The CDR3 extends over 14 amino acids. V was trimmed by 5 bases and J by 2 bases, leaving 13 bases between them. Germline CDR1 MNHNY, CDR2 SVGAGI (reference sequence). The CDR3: CASSNRETTYEQYF. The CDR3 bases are TGTGCCAGCAGTAACAGGGAAACCACCTACGAGCAGTACTTC.

The CDR3 region is CATFLRELHEQYF. CDR3 in DNA: TGTGCCACTTTTTTGAGGGAACTCCACGAGCAGTACTTC. The chain combines TRBV6-6 with TRBJ2-7; TRBD2 is a possible D gene (5 bases). The CDR3 totals 13 residues. Looked up from germline, CDR1 is MNHNY and CDR2 is SVGAGI (reference sequence). The V gene lost 10 bases and the J gene lost 5 bases, with 18 bases spanning the gap.

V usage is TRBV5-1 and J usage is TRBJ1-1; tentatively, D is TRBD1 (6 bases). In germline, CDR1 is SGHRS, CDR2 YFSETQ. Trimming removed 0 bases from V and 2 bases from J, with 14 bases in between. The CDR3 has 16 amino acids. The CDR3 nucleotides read TGCGCCAGCAGCTTGGGAGGGGGGGCTGATAACACTGAAGCTTTCTTT. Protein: CASSLGGGADNTEAFF.

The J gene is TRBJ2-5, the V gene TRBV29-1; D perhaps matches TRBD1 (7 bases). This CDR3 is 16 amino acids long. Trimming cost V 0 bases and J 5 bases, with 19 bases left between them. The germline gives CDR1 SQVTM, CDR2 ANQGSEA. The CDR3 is CSVEDWGGGGGETQYF. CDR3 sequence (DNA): TGCAGCGTTGAAGACTGGGGAGGAGGGGGCGGTGAGACCCAGTACTTC. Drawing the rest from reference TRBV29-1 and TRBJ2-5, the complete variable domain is SAVISQKPSRDICQRGTSLTIQCQVDSQVTMMFWYRQQPGQSLTLIATANQGSEATYESGFVIDKFPISRPNLTFSTLTVSNMSPEDSSIYLCSVEDWGGGGGETQYFGPGTRLLVL.

As DNA, the CDR3 is TGTGCCAGCAGCCTACAGAGGGGACATGAAGCTTTCTTT. Translation: CASSLQRGHEAFF. The chain joins TRBV11-1 to TRBJ1-1; possible D gene TRBD1, 6 bases. Germline CDR1 SGHAT, CDR2 FQDESV (reference sequence). This CDR3 is built from 13 residues. With 5 bases removed from V and 7 bases from J, the gap between germline ends came to 14 bases.

The CDR3 loop reads CASSGLDNSPLHF. The CDR3 coding sequence is TGTGCCAGCAGTGGATTAGATAATTCACCCCTCCACTTT. The V call is TRBV6-1, the J call TRBJ1-6; D gene uncertain. This CDR3 is built from 13 residues. The germline V gene encodes CDR1 MNHNS and CDR2 SASEGT. Trimming cost V 4 bases and J 5 bases, with 6 bases left between them.

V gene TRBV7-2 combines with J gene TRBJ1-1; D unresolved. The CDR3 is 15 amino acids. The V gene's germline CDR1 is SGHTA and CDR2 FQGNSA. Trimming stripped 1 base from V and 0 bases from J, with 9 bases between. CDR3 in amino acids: CASSLVLGMNTEAFF. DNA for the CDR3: TGTGCCAGCAGCTTAGTTCTGGGCATGAACACTGAAGCTTTCTTT.

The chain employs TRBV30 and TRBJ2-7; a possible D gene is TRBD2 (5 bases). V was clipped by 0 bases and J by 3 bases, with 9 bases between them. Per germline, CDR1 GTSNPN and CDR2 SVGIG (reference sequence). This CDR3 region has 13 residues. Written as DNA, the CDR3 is TGTGCCTGGAGTGTAGTGGGAGTCTACGAGCAGTACTTC. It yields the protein CAWSVVGVYEQYF. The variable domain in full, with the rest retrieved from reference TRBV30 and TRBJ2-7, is SQTIHQWPATLVQPVGSPLSLECTVEGTSNPNLYWYRQAAGRGLQLLFYSVGIGQISSEVPQNLSASRPQDRQFILSSKKLLLSDSGFYLCAWSVVGVYEQYFGPGTRLTVT.

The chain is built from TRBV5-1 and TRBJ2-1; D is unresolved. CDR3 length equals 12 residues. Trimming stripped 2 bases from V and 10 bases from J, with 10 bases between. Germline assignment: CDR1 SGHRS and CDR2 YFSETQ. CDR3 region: CASSFLAREQFF. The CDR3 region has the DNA TGCGCCAGCAGCTTTTTAGCTAGGGAGCAGTTCTTC.